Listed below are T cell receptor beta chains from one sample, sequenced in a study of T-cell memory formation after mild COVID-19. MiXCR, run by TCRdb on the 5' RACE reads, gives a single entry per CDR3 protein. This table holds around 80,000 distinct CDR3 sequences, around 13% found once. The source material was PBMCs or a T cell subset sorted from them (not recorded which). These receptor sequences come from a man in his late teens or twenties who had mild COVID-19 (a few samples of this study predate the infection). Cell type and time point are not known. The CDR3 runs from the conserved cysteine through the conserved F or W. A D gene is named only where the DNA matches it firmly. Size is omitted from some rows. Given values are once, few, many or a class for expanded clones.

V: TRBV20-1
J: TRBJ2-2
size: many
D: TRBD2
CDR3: CSARSSGDTGELFF
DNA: TGCAGTGCTAGAAGTAGCGGGGACACCGGGGAGCTGTTTTTT

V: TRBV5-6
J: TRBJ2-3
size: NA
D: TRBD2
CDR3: CASRYYSGTSTDTQYF
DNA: TGTGCCAGCAGGTACTATAGCGGGACTAGCACAGATACGCAGTATTTT

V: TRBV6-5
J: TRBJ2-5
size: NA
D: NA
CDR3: CASLPLGHTNQETQYF
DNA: TGTGCCAGCCTACCCCTGGGACACACAAACCAAGAGACCCAGTACTTC

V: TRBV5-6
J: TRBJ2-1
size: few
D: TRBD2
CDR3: CASSIAGGFYNEQFF
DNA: TGTGCCAGCAGTATAGCGGGGGGGTTCTACAATGAGCAGTTCTTC

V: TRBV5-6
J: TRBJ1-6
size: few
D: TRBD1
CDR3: CASSGTGSSPLHF
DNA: TGTGCCAGCAGCGGGACAGGGTCTTCACCCCTCCACTTT

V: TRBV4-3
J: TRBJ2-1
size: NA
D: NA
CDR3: CASSQPLGRYSYNEQFF
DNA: TGCGCCAGCAGCCAACCGCTCGGGCGGTACTCCTACAATGAGCAGTTCTTC

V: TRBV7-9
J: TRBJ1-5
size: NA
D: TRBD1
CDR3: CASSWGQGDNQPQHF
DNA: TGTGCCAGCAGCTGGGGACAGGGGGACAATCAGCCCCAGCATTTT

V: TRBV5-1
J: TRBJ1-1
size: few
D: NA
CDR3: CASSPMGDTEAFF
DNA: TGCGCCAGCAGCCCGATGGGTGACACTGAAGCTTTCTTT

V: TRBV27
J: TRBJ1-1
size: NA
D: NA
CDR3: CASSFGRMSEAFF
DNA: TGTGCCAGCAGTTTCGGCCGCATGTCTGAAGCTTTCTTT

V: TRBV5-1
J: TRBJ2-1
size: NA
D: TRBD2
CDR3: CASRLRLAGALPNEQFF
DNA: TGCGCCAGCAGACTTAGACTAGCGGGGGCCCTGCCCAATGAGCAGTTCTTC

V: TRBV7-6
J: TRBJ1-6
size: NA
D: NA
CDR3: CASSPGEGLYNSPLHF
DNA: TGTGCCAGCAGCCCCGGTGAGGGGCTCTATAATTCACCCCTCCACTTT

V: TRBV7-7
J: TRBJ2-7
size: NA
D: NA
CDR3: CASSHGPGAYEQYF
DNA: TGTGCCAGCAGCCACGGACCGGGGGCTTACGAGCAGTACTTC

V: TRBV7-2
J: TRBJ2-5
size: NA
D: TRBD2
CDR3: CASSPTSGGAETQYF
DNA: TGTGCCAGCAGCCCCACTAGCGGGGGGGCAGAGACCCAGTACTTC

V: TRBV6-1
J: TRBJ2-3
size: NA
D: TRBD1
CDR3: CASSERRDRGWSTQYF
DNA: TGTGCCAGCAGTGAACGTCGGGACAGGGGTTGGAGTACGCAGTATTTT

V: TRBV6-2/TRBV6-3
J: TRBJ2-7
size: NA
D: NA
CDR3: CASSSSTVPYEQYF
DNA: TGTGCCAGCAGTTCTTCCACGGTCCCCTACGAGCAGTACTTC

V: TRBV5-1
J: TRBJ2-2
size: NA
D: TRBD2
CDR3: CASSWFPSGGADHTGELFF
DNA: TGCGCCAGCAGCTGGTTCCCTAGCGGGGGGGCCGATCACACCGGGGAGCTGTTTTTT

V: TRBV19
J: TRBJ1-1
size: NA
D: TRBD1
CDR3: CASSSWTGVSTEAFF
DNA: TGTGCCAGTAGTTCTTGGACAGGGGTGAGCACTGAAGCTTTCTTT